Following are 14 T cell receptor beta chains from one sample sequenced in a study of blood T cell repertoires in COVID-19. Data came from immunoSEQ multiplex PCR; TCRdb stores just in-frame clones and leaves some out. This sample carries 180,000 or so clones, less than 80% of them seen once, and the ten largest clones take about 14%. Sequencing was carried out using peripheral blood. The receptors were gathered from a man over 45 who had recovered from COVID-19.

V gene TRBV7-3 combines with J gene TRBJ2-7; D remains ambiguous. Germline V gene lookup returns CDR1 SGHTA and CDR2 FQGTGA. The CDR3 runs to 15 residues. V was trimmed by 2 bases and J by 6 bases, leaving 17 bases between them. CDR3 region: CASSLLSAAVSEQYF. The CDR3, as DNA: TGTGCCAGCAGCTTACTTTCCGCGGCTGTTTCCGAGCAGTACTTC.

The chain joins TRBV5-1 to TRBJ2-2; unclear D gene. V lost 0 bases to trimming and J lost 1 base, with 10 bases between them. Per the germline V gene, CDR1 is SGHRS and CDR2 is YFSETQ. CDR3 length: 16 residues. This CDR3 reads CASSLGVAMNTGELFF. In DNA form, the CDR3 reads TGCGCCAGCAGCTTGGGAGTCGCCATGAACACCGGGGAGCTGTTTTTT.

The V call is TRBV19, the J call TRBJ1-5, with D tentatively TRBD1 (6 bases). This CDR3 is 16 amino acids long. V was shortened by 3 bases and J by 4 bases, with 16 bases between the two germline ends. Germline CDR1 reads LNHDA; CDR2 reads SQIVND (reference sequence). The CDR3 spells CASSIEHRALNQPQHF. DNA of the CDR3: TGTGCCAGTAGTATTGAACACAGGGCCCTAAATCAGCCCCAGCATTTT.

This rearrangement joins TRBV28 to TRBJ2-7, with 8 bases aligning to TRBD2. Germline V gives CDR1 MDHEN, CDR2 SYDVKM. The V gene end was trimmed by 4 bases and the J gene end by 4 bases; junction bases not matched to a gene: 15. This CDR3 is 17 amino acids long. The CDR3 reads CASSSRIPSGRAYEQYF. The CDR3 DNA sequence: TGTGCCAGCAGTTCCCGAATACCCAGCGGGAGAGCGTACGAGCAGTACTTC.

The CDR3 bases are TGTGCCAGCACCTCTCGGGGGAGCGGGAGAGGGTACGAGCAGTACTTC. It encodes CASTSRGSGRGYEQYF. J is TRBJ2-7 and V is TRBV13; 8 bases align to TRBD2. Looked up from germline, CDR1 is PRHDT and CDR2 is FYEKMQ (reference sequence). V shed 7 bases, J shed 4 bases, and the junction held 15 bases outside the gene matches. The CDR3 is 16 residues long.

The V call is TRBV4-3, the J call TRBJ2-6, with 7 bases fitting TRBD1. V gave up 5 bases and J gave up 0 bases; unmatched junction bases: 7. Germline V gene data show CDR1 as LGHNA and CDR2 as YSLEER. This CDR3 comprises 17 residues. CDR3 nucleotides: TGCGCCAGCAGCATGACAGGGATAATCTCTGGGGCCAACGTCCTGACTTTC. Translation gives CASSMTGIISGANVLTF.

The chain links TRBV3-1 (or the pseudogene TRBV3-2) to TRBJ1-1; 8 bases map to TRBD1. Germline CDR1 is LGHDT and CDR2 is YNNKEL (reference sequence). V trimming: 2 bases; J trimming: 5 bases; junction bases outside the gene matches: 7. This CDR3 is built from 15 residues. Written as DNA, the CDR3 is TGTGCCAGCAGCCAAATTGACAGGGGAGGTACTGAAGCTTTCTTT. Its protein is CASSQIDRGGTEAFF.

There are many counts of this clone. This same CDR3 is encoded by further DNA sequences in the sample. The chain employs TRBV19 and TRBJ1-4, with 8 nucleotides matching TRBD1. J gave up 4 bases and V 3 bases, and 4 bases lay outside the gene matches. Germline V gene sequence: CDR1 LNHDA, CDR2 SQIVND (reference sequence). The CDR3 sequence is 15 residues long. CDR3 amino acids: CASSIGTGNNEKLFF. The CDR3 DNA follows: TGTGCCAGTAGTATCGGGACAGGAAATAATGAAAAACTGTTTTTT.

This sequence joins TRBV29-1 and TRBJ1-1; possibly TRBD1 for D (5 bases). There are 13 residues in the CDR3. Trimming took 5 bases from V and 1 from J, leaving 11 bases between them. Germline V lookup: CDR1 SQVTM, CDR2 ANQGSEA. The DNA of the CDR3 is TGCAGCGTTCGTAGGGGCGGGAACACTGAAGCTTTCTTT. Amino acid sequence: CSVRRGGNTEAFF.

The count of this clone is one. The rearrangement uses TRBV6-5 and TRBJ1-1; TRBD1 aligns across 7 bases. CDR1 is MNHEY, CDR2 SVGAGI, per germline. The length of the CDR3 is 12 residues. V lost 6 bases, J lost 5 bases, and 3 bases stayed unmatched. The CDR3 DNA reads TGTGCCAGCAGCCGGGGACAGACTGAAGCTTTCTTT. Translation: CASSRGQTEAFF.

The chain is built from TRBV12-3 or TRBV12-4 and TRBJ2-7, with D possibly being TRBD1 (6 bases). This CDR3 contains 13 residues. Trimming stripped 3 bases from V and 2 bases from J, with 8 bases between. The chain's CDR3 is CASSFTGTYEQYF. In nucleotides, the CDR3 is TGTGCCAGCAGTTTTACAGGGACCTACGAGCAGTACTTC.

The rearrangement uses TRBV2 and TRBJ1-5; tentatively, D is TRBD1 (6 bases). The CDR3 loop spans 16 amino acids. Trimming left V 2 bases short and J 6 bases short, with 17 bases between. Germline V CDR1 and CDR2: SNHLY, FYNNEI. This CDR3 reads CASSERPKGVSQPQHF. For the CDR3, the DNA is TGTGCCAGCAGTGAAAGGCCGAAGGGGGTGAGTCAGCCCCAGCATTTT.

V is TRBV7-9 and J is TRBJ1-6; D gene unclear. The germline gives CDR1 SEHNR, CDR2 FQNEAQ (reference sequence). The length of the CDR3 is 14 residues. V dropped 5 bases and J dropped 6 bases, with 11 bases sitting between them. The CDR3 protein is CASSPGNPNSPLHF. In DNA form, the CDR3 reads TGTGCCAGCAGCCCCGGGAATCCTAATTCACCCCTCCACTTT.

The chain couples TRBV10-3 to TRBJ1-2; no reliable D call. This CDR3 contains 16 residues. Germline V gene sequence: CDR1 ENHRY, CDR2 SYGVKD. V was pared by 0 bases and J by 5 bases, with 16 bases between. The chain's CDR3 is CAISESGGRRLYGYTF. CDR3 DNA: TGTGCCATCAGTGAGTCAGGAGGCAGGCGCCTATATGGCTACACCTTC.